The 26 T cell receptor beta chains reported below all come from one sample, sequenced in a study of CD8 T cells in ankylosing spondylitis. TCRdb analysed the 5' RACE reads with MiXCR anew, one entry per CDR3 protein. The sample contains about 110,000 distinct CDR3 sequences, nearly 25% of which appear only once. Sequencing was performed on synovial fluid, either unsorted or a sorted T cell fraction (not recorded which). The receptors derive from a male donor with ankylosing spondylitis.

This clonotype was seen a handful of times. The chain couples TRBV5-1 to TRBJ2-1, with D possibly being TRBD1 or TRBD2 (5 bases each). V shed 7 bases and J shed 8 bases, with 10 bases lying between them. This CDR3 is built from 11 residues. Germline assignment: CDR1 SGHRS and CDR2 YFSETQ. The CDR3 loop is CASGDRYEQFF. The CDR3 DNA follows: TGCGCCAGCGGGGACCGCTATGAGCAGTTCTTC.

The chain links TRBV12-3 or TRBV12-4 to TRBJ2-2; 8 nucleotides match TRBD1. This CDR3 spans 14 amino acids. The trim removed 6 bases at V and 7 bases at J, leaving 7 bases unmatched. CDR3 residues: CASSRAGGIGELFF. DNA of the CDR3: TGTGCCAGCAGCCGTGCAGGGGGCATCGGGGAGCTGTTTTTT.

This clonotype was recorded at least ten times. V gene TRBV25-1 combines with J gene TRBJ2-3; maybe TRBD1 (5 bases). V was trimmed by 4 bases and J by 1 base, leaving 6 bases between them. Germline V lookup: CDR1 MGHDK, CDR2 SYGVNS. The CDR3 has 13 residues. The DNA for the CDR3 is TGTGCCAGCAGTGTACAGGGCACAGATACGCAGTATTTT. It specifies CASSVQGTDTQYF. Drawing the rest from reference TRBV25-1 and TRBJ2-3, the complete variable domain is EADIYQTPRYLVIGTGKKITLECSQTMGHDKMYWYQQDPGMELHLIHYSYGVNSTEKGDLSSESTVSRIRTEHFPLTLESARPSHTSQYLCASSVQGTDTQYFGPGTRLTVL.

The CDR3, as DNA: TGTGCCAGCAGCCGAAATGTGGCGGGTGTCTCCTACGAGCAGTACTTC. This encodes CASSRNVAGVSYEQYF. The rearrangement joins TRBV7-2 to TRBJ2-7, with TRBD2 as a possible D gene (5 bases). Per germline, CDR1 SGHTA and CDR2 FQGNSA. The CDR3 extends over 16 amino acids. Trimming stripped 5 bases from V and 0 bases from J, with 17 bases between.

A few counts support this clonotype. This chain joins TRBV30 and TRBJ2-2; the D is unclear. V lost 3 bases and J lost 4, with 9 bases in between. This CDR3 has 13 amino acids. Germline CDR1 is GTSNPN and CDR2 is SVGIG (reference sequence). CDR3 sequence (DNA): TGTGCCTGGAGGGGATTTTTCACCGGGGAGCTGTTTTTT. Its protein product is CAWRGFFTGELFF.

V and J are TRBV5-4 and TRBJ1-1; D unresolved. The CDR3 sequence is 13 residues long. Trimming left V 7 bases short and J 1 base short, with 11 bases between. Germline V gives CDR1 SGHNT, CDR2 YYREEE (reference sequence). The DNA for the CDR3 is TGTGCCAGCCATATAAAAGGGAACACTGAAGCTTTCTTT. Protein sequence: CASHIKGNTEAFF.

This clonotype appeared a few times. The chain carries TRBV3-1 and TRBJ1-6, with D uncertain. Germline loops: CDR1 LGHDT, CDR2 YNNKEL (reference sequence). Trimming removed 4 bases from V and 9 bases from J, with 7 bases in between. CDR3 length: 12 amino acids. The CDR3 DNA reads TGTGCCAGCAGCCCGGGTCCTTCACCCCTCCACTTT. This codes for CASSPGPSPLHF.

This clonotype was found a few times. This chain connects TRBV10-2 to TRBJ1-3, with D maybe TRBD1 (5 bases). This CDR3 spans 18 amino acids. Germline CDR1 and CDR2: WSHSY and SAAADI. V was shortened by 4 bases and J by 8 bases, with 27 bases between the two germline ends. The CDR3 here is CASSGKGPGLRGVDTIYF. The CDR3, as DNA: TGCGCCAGCAGTGGTAAAGGTCCCGGGCTAAGGGGCGTCGACACCATATATTTT.

The gene calls are TRBV19 and TRBJ2-3; 7 bases fit TRBD2. This CDR3 contains 15 residues. V was clipped by 3 bases and J by 4 bases; unmatched bases: 7. From germline, CDR1 is LNHDA and CDR2 SQIVND (reference sequence). As DNA, the CDR3 is TGTGCCAGTAGTATCGGGCGGGAGCCCGCAGATACGCAGTATTTT. Translation gives CASSIGREPADTQYF.

This rearrangement joins TRBV20-1 to TRBJ2-1; the D gene is possibly TRBD2 (5 bases). The germline V and J ends were trimmed by 6 bases and 0 bases, with 15 bases remaining between them. This CDR3 spans 15 amino acids. Germline values: CDR1 DFQATT, CDR2 SNEGSKA (reference sequence). The DNA of the CDR3 is TGCAGTGCCCACCGACCTCGGGGCTCCTACAATGAGCAGTTCTTC. Protein product: CSAHRPRGSYNEQFF.

This chain links TRBV7-6 with TRBJ2-3, with D hard to call. Germline CDR1 and CDR2: SGHVS and FNYEAQ. The CDR3 contains 16 residues. Trimming took off 1 base at V and 6 bases at J, with 17 bases between the two ends. CDR3 protein: CASSLVLSYNHDTQYF. Here the CDR3 DNA reads TGTGCCAGCAGCTTAGTCTTGTCCTACAACCATGATACGCAGTATTTT.

This chain connects TRBV7-9 to TRBJ1-1; 9 positions match TRBD1. After removal of 5 bases from V and 1 base from J, the junction contained 5 bases not matched to a gene. Germline CDR1 is SEHNR and CDR2 is FQNEAQ (reference sequence). The CDR3 totals 15 residues. The CDR3 sequence is CASSVLGQGNTEAFF. The CDR3 DNA reads as TGTGCCAGCAGCGTACTGGGACAGGGGAACACTGAAGCTTTCTTT.

V and J are TRBV24-1 and TRBJ2-2; D remains unclear. V was trimmed by 0 bases and J by 1 base, leaving 8 bases between them. The CDR3 spans 16 residues. The germline gives CDR1 KGHDR, CDR2 SFDVKD. As DNA, the CDR3 is TGTGCCACCAGTGATTTGACGGCCAAGAACACCGGGGAGCTGTTTTTT. As protein: CATSDLTAKNTGELFF.

This chain connects TRBV2 to TRBJ1-2; 7 nucleotides agree with TRBD1. Germline CDR1 and CDR2: SNHLY and FYNNEI. J lost 3 bases, V lost 9 bases, and 7 bases had no gene match. The CDR3 totals 13 residues. CDR3 in amino acids: CASLTTGDYGYTF. The DNA of the CDR3 is TGTGCCAGTCTAACTACAGGGGACTATGGCTACACCTTC.

Ten or more counts support this clonotype. The chain carries TRBV11-2 and TRBJ2-7, with no clear D. The CDR3 is 14 residues long. CDR1 and CDR2 (germline): SGHAT, FQNNGV. V was trimmed by 2 bases and J by 2 bases, leaving 10 bases between them. The DNA of the CDR3 is TGTGCCAGCAGCTTAATACAGATACCCTACGAGCAGTACGTC. It codes for CASSLIQIPYEQYV.

The V call is TRBV20-1, the J call TRBJ2-5; the D gene could be TRBD1 or TRBD2 (5 bases each). Deletions cut 5 bases from V and 5 bases from J, with 21 bases between. This CDR3 has 15 amino acids. Germline CDR1 reads DFQATT; CDR2 reads SNEGSKA (reference sequence). CDR3 sequence (DNA): TGCAGTGCTCCTCCTCGGGGCAGCCTGGGGGAGACCCAGTACTTC. It specifies CSAPPRGSLGETQYF.

This chain connects TRBV7-9 to TRBJ2-5; 8 bases map to TRBD2. J lost 4 bases, V lost 4 bases, and 8 bases had no gene match. This CDR3 comprises 15 residues. Germline-derived CDR1 and CDR2 are SEHNR and FQNEAQ (reference sequence). The CDR3 DNA follows: TGTGCCAGCAGCTACGCTAAGGCGGGAGGAGAGACCCAGTACTTC. Translation: CASSYAKAGGETQYF.

In this sample, this clonotype turned up a few times. In nucleotides, the CDR3 is TGTGCCAGCAGCCCTACTAGCGGGGTATCCTACGAGCAGTACTTC. It codes for CASSPTSGVSYEQYF. The V gene is TRBV3-1, the J gene TRBJ2-7; 10 bases agree with TRBD2. The V segment lost 4 bases and the J segment 1 base; nucleotides outside the gene matches: 4. This CDR3 has 15 residues. CDR1 is LGHDT, CDR2 YNNKEL, per germline (reference sequence).

At least ten counts were recorded for this clonotype. The rearrangement links TRBV20-1 to TRBJ1-1, with D possibly matching TRBD1 (6 bases). This CDR3 spans 15 amino acids. Per germline, CDR1 DFQATT and CDR2 SNEGSKA (reference sequence). V shed 5 bases and J shed 4 bases, with 20 bases lying between them. DNA for the CDR3: TGCAGTGCTCGGGGGGGGGCGGCCAGCTTCACTGAAGCTTTCTTT. Translation: CSARGGAASFTEAFF.

This clonotype occurred a few times. The V gene is TRBV9, the J gene TRBJ2-1, with 10 bases that match TRBD1. The CDR3 totals 15 residues. Per germline, CDR1 SGDLS and CDR2 YYNGEE. With V trimmed by 4 bases and J by 8 bases, 9 bases remained unmatched. The CDR3 DNA reads as TGTGCCAGCAGCCCCCGGGACAGGGGTGGACATGAGCAGTTCTTC. Residues: CASSPRDRGGHEQFF.

This clonotype was seen a few times. The chain couples TRBV7-8 to TRBJ2-7; perhaps D is TRBD1 or TRBD2 (5 bases each). The V gene's germline CDR1 is SGHVS and CDR2 FQNEAQ. The CDR3 consists of 15 residues. V was trimmed by 5 bases and J by 0 bases, leaving 14 bases between them. The DNA of the CDR3 is TGTGCCAGCAGCGCCTATTTGGGGGACTCCTACGAGCAGTACTTC. Translation: CASSAYLGDSYEQYF.

This clonotype was seen a handful of times. This chain links TRBV15 with TRBJ1-2; D uncertain. Germline CDR1 and CDR2: LNHNV and YYDKDF (reference sequence). The V end was cut by 3 bases, the J end by 2 bases, with 13 bases between. This CDR3 has 15 amino acids. CDR3 coding DNA: TGTGCCACCAGCAGCCCGACACTCGGGAACTATGGCTACACCTTC. This encodes CATSSPTLGNYGYTF.

This clonotype was seen a handful of times. In DNA, the CDR3 is TGTGCCAGCCGATTGAATTTGGGAGGAGAGACCCAGTACTTC. Residues: CASRLNLGGETQYF. The rearrangement uses TRBV27 and TRBJ2-5; D might be TRBD2 (6 bases). The CDR3 covers 14 residues. V lost 8 bases and J lost 4, with 17 bases in between. Looked up from germline, CDR1 is MNHEY and CDR2 is SMNVEV (reference sequence).

The genes are TRBV15 and TRBJ2-2, with TRBD1 identical over 10 bases. The V gene end was trimmed by 5 bases and the J gene end by 6 bases; junction bases not matched to a gene: 6. The CDR3 sequence is 15 residues long. Germline CDR1 is LNHNV and CDR2 is YYDKDF (reference sequence). CDR3 sequence: CATSRTTGGSGELFF. The CDR3, as DNA: TGTGCCACCAGCCGAACGACAGGGGGCTCCGGGGAGCTGTTTTTT.

This rearrangement joins TRBV20-1 to TRBJ1-1; TRBD1 aligns across 8 bases. CDR3 length: 13 amino acids. The germline CDR1 and CDR2 sequences are DFQATT and SNEGSKA (reference sequence). CDR3: CGLLGQGHTEAFF. The CDR3 DNA reads TGCGGGCTATTAGGACAGGGACACACTGAAGCTTTCTTT.

A single count supports this clonotype. The chain is built from TRBV6-1 and TRBJ1-4; 11 nucleotides agree with TRBD1. Looked up from germline, CDR1 is MNHNS and CDR2 is SASEGT. Unmatched junction bases numbered 9, after V lost 7 bases and J lost 8 bases. The CDR3 length is 15 residues. Written as DNA, the CDR3 is TGTGCCAGCACCCCCGGGACAGGGGGAGGAGAAAAACTGTTTTTT. Protein product: CASTPGTGGGEKLFF.